These 22 T cell receptor beta chains share one sample of origin, sequenced in a study of blood T cells in healthy people across ages. Combining a sample-barcoded 5' primer with a J-beta primer mix, a second PCR ran for roughly 6 to 12 cycles. TCRdb re-called the 5' RACE reads through MiXCR, storing one row per CDR3 protein. The repertoire holds 700,000 or so distinct CDR3 sequences, roughly two fifths seen once, with 25% to 30% in the top ten. Sequencing input: blood. These receptors were taken from a man older than 75 in good health.

This clonotype occurred a few times. The chain has TRBV7-2 and TRBJ1-1, with D uncertain. The CDR3 consists of 16 residues. Germline CDR1 SGHTA, CDR2 FQGNSA. With 5 bases removed from V and 2 bases from J, the gap between germline ends came to 18 bases. CDR3 DNA: TGTGCCAGCAGCCCCAGAGTTATTCGAGCAAACACTGAAGCTTTCTTT. Protein sequence: CASSPRVIRANTEAFF.

The rearrangement links TRBV28 to TRBJ1-1, with a weak D call TRBD1 (5 bases). There are 14 residues in the CDR3. V dropped 5 bases and J dropped 3 bases, with 13 bases sitting between them. Germline V gene data show CDR1 as MDHEN and CDR2 as SYDVKM. The DNA for the CDR3 is TGTGCCAGCAGTACCAGGGAACCTTACACTGAAGCTTTCTTT. Translating gives CASSTREPYTEAFF.

This clonotype showed up just once. The chain is built from TRBV10-2 and TRBJ1-5; no firm D call. V lost 0 bases and J 7 bases, leaving 13 bases between the germline ends. CDR1 and CDR2 (germline): WSHSY, SAAADI. This CDR3 has 15 amino acids. In nucleotides, the CDR3 is TGCGCCAGCAGTGAGTCGACGCTTGCCAACCAGCCCCAGCATTTT. Protein: CASSESTLANQPQHF.

This clonotype was detected many times. The chain recombines TRBV10-3 with TRBJ1-1; the match to TRBD1 covers 7 bases. J gave up 5 bases and V 7 bases, and 7 bases lay outside the gene matches. Per the germline V gene, CDR1 is ENHRY and CDR2 is SYGVKD. CDR3 length equals 13 residues. DNA of the CDR3: TGTGCCATCATGAGGGGGCAGGGTACTGAAGCTTTCTTT. It encodes CAIMRGQGTEAFF.

The J gene is TRBJ2-7, the V gene TRBV6-2 or TRBV6-3, with D hard to call. The V and J ends lost 2 bases and 9 bases respectively, with 11 bases between them. The CDR3 runs 12 residues. The germline CDR1 and CDR2 sequences are MNHEY and SVGEGT. The CDR3 sequence: CASSYPTSGQYF. The CDR3 nucleotides read TGTGCCAGCAGTTACCCGACCTCCGGGCAGTACTTC.

The J gene is TRBJ1-5, the V gene TRBV7-2, with 8 bases aligning to TRBD1. Germline lookup yields CDR1 SGHTA and CDR2 FQGNSA. With V trimmed by 6 bases and J by 4 bases, 5 bases remained unmatched. The CDR3 loop spans 14 amino acids. CDR3 sequence: CASSVGTGNQPQHF. For the CDR3, the DNA is TGTGCCAGCAGTGTGGGGACAGGAAATCAGCCCCAGCATTTT. Full variable domain (rest looked up from reference TRBV7-2 and TRBJ1-5): GAGVSQSPSNKVTEKGKDVELRCDPISGHTALYWYRQSLGQGLEFLIYFQGNSAPDKSGLPSDRFSAERTGGSVSTLTIQRTQQEDSAVYLCASSVGTGNQPQHFGDGTRLSIL.

The rearrangement joins TRBV29-1 to TRBJ2-7, with D perhaps matching TRBD2 (5 bases). In germline, CDR1 is SQVTM, CDR2 ANQGSEA. The CDR3 length is 15 residues. V shed 6 bases and J shed 1 base, with 19 bases lying between them. This CDR3 is CSVALSTKPSYEQYF. In DNA form, the CDR3 reads TGCAGCGTCGCGCTGTCGACTAAACCTTCCTACGAGCAGTACTTC.

The chain couples TRBV7-2 to TRBJ1-6, with D hard to call. CDR3 size: 15 residues. Trimming removed 4 bases at V and 4 bases at J, with 11 bases between. The germline CDR1 and CDR2 sequences are SGHTA and FQGNSA. CDR3 DNA sequence: TGTGCCAGCAGCTACACCATGGGGTATAATTCACCCCTCCACTTT. Translation: CASSYTMGYNSPLHF.

The gene calls are TRBV11-2 and TRBJ2-7; TRBD2 aligns across 12 bases. The J segment lost 4 bases and the V segment lost 1 base, leaving 5 bases of the junction unmatched. The germline CDR1 and CDR2 sequences are SGHAT and FQNNGV. This CDR3 has 16 amino acids. The CDR3 region is CASSLGAGLAGYEQYF. In DNA form, the CDR3 reads TGTGCCAGCAGCTTAGGGGCTGGACTAGCGGGGTACGAGCAGTACTTC.

This clonotype occurred a few times. This chain joins TRBV21-1 and TRBJ2-1; the tabulated D call, TRBD2, remains unverified against the DNA. TRBV21-1 is listed as a pseudogene. The CDR3 is made up of 16 amino acids. The chain's CDR3 is CASRTPAGPSYNEQFF. DNA for the CDR3: TGTGCCAGCAGGACCCCAGCGGGGCCTTCCTACAATGAGCAGTTCTTC.

The rearrangement joins TRBV18 to TRBJ2-3; 8 positions match TRBD1. The CDR3 spans 15 residues. Trimming at V came to 5 bases and at J to 4 bases, leaving 8 bases not matched to a gene. Germline V gene sequence: CDR1 KGHSH, CDR2 LQKENI. The CDR3, as DNA: TGTGCCAGCTCAAACAGGGACAGGTTGCCAGATACGCAGTATTTT. Residues: CASSNRDRLPDTQYF.

The rearrangement joins TRBV29-1 to TRBJ1-3; 8 nucleotides match TRBD1. The CDR3 loop spans 13 amino acids. CDR1 is SQVTM, CDR2 ANQGSEA, per germline. J lost 4 bases, V lost 4 bases, and 3 bases had no gene match. In DNA, the CDR3 is TGCAGCGTTGGGGCAGGGGGCGGAAACACCATATATTTT. Protein sequence: CSVGAGGGNTIYF.

This clonotype occurred a few times. V gene TRBV29-1 combines with J gene TRBJ2-7; D remains ambiguous. Trimming pared 4 bases from V and 6 bases from J, leaving 19 bases between. The CDR3 has 14 residues. Germline V gene lookup returns CDR1 SQVTM and CDR2 ANQGSEA. CDR3 amino acids: CSVGDRGAAGEQYF. The CDR3 DNA sequence: TGCAGCGTTGGAGATAGAGGAGCAGCTGGCGAGCAGTACTTC.

This clonotype has more than one count but fewer than ten. The V gene is TRBV15, the J gene TRBJ2-1; TRBD1 matches 9 bases. The germline V gene has CDR1 LNHNV and CDR2 YYDKDF (reference sequence). V lost 4 bases and J lost 5; bases outside the gene matches: 12. The CDR3 loop spans 17 amino acids. Here the CDR3 DNA reads TGTGCCACCAGCACCCTCGGGGGACAGGGTTATGACAATGAGCAGTTCTTC. Translating it yields CATSTLGGQGYDNEQFF.

V usage is TRBV6-2 or TRBV6-3 and J usage is TRBJ2-5; possibly TRBD2 for D (6 bases). Germline CDR1 MNHEY, CDR2 SVGEGT. V gave up 6 bases and J gave up 3 bases, with 17 bases separating them. The CDR3 totals 15 residues. The CDR3 DNA follows: TGTGCCAGCAGACACGCGTCGGGGGAAAAAGAGACCCAGTACTTC. It yields the protein CASRHASGEKETQYF.

V usage is TRBV7-3 and J usage is TRBJ2-3, with TRBD2 as a possible D gene (6 bases). The V gene's germline CDR1 is SGHTA and CDR2 FQGTGA. The CDR3 totals 14 residues. V was shortened by 4 bases and J by 4 bases, with 12 bases between the two germline ends. The CDR3 loop reads CASSWGLVSDTQYF. CDR3 sequence (DNA): TGTGCCAGCAGCTGGGGACTGGTTTCAGATACGCAGTATTTT.

J is TRBJ1-2 and V is TRBV20-1; D is unresolved. The CDR3 spans 13 residues. Germline V CDR1 and CDR2: DFQATT, SNEGSKA (reference sequence). With 1 base removed from V and 4 bases from J, the gap between germline ends came to 10 bases. This CDR3 reads CSARGEEPYGYTF. Here the CDR3 DNA reads TGCAGTGCTAGAGGGGAGGAGCCCTATGGCTACACCTTC.

This sequence joins TRBV10-3 and TRBJ2-7, with D maybe TRBD1 (5 bases). This CDR3 contains 12 residues. Germline CDR1 and CDR2: ENHRY and SYGVKD. The V and J ends lost 8 bases and 3 bases respectively, with 11 bases between them. CDR3 sequence reads: CAISGHLYEQYF. Here the CDR3 DNA reads TGTGCCATCTCCGGACACCTCTACGAGCAGTACTTC.

The chain has TRBV5-1 and TRBJ2-1; 9 bases are shared with TRBD1. The germline V gene encodes CDR1 SGHRS and CDR2 YFSETQ. With V trimmed by 4 bases and J by 10 bases, 12 bases remained unmatched. The CDR3 spans 15 residues. The CDR3 loop is CASSRPGTGSAEQFF. Written as DNA, the CDR3 is TGCGCCAGCAGCCGGCCTGGGACAGGGTCCGCGGAGCAGTTCTTC.

The table lists this clonotype with a few counts. The gene calls are TRBV7-2 and TRBJ2-3; tentatively, D is TRBD2 (5 bases). CDR3 length equals 13 residues. V was cut by 8 bases and J by 2 bases, with 11 bases left in between. Germline CDR1 SGHTA, CDR2 FQGNSA. CDR3 nucleotides: TGTGCCAGCGGAGGCTGGTCCACAGATACGCAGTATTTT. Residues: CASGGWSTDTQYF.

V and J are TRBV9 and TRBJ2-5, with TRBD2 as a possible D gene (5 bases). The V gene lost 0 bases and the J gene lost 2 bases, with 17 bases spanning the gap. The CDR3 sequence is 17 residues long. Germline assignment: CDR1 SGDLS and CDR2 YYNGEE. In DNA form, the CDR3 reads TGTGCCAGCAGCGTAGCTAATGGACTCAGAGAACAAGAGACCCAGTACTTC. This translates into CASSVANGLREQETQYF.

The chain employs TRBV18 and TRBJ2-3; D remains unclear. Trimming pared 5 bases from V and 5 bases from J, leaving 8 bases between. Germline values: CDR1 KGHSH, CDR2 LQKENI. CDR3 size: 12 residues. The CDR3 region is CASSIGRDTQYF. CDR3 nucleotide sequence: TGTGCCAGCTCAATCGGACGAGATACGCAGTATTTT. Drawing the rest from reference TRBV18 and TRBJ2-3, the complete variable domain is NAGVMQNPRHLVRRRGQEARLRCSPMKGHSHVYWYRQLPEEGLKFMVYLQKENIIDESGMPKERFSAEFPKEGPSILRIQQVVRGDSAAYFCASSIGRDTQYFGPGTRLTVL.